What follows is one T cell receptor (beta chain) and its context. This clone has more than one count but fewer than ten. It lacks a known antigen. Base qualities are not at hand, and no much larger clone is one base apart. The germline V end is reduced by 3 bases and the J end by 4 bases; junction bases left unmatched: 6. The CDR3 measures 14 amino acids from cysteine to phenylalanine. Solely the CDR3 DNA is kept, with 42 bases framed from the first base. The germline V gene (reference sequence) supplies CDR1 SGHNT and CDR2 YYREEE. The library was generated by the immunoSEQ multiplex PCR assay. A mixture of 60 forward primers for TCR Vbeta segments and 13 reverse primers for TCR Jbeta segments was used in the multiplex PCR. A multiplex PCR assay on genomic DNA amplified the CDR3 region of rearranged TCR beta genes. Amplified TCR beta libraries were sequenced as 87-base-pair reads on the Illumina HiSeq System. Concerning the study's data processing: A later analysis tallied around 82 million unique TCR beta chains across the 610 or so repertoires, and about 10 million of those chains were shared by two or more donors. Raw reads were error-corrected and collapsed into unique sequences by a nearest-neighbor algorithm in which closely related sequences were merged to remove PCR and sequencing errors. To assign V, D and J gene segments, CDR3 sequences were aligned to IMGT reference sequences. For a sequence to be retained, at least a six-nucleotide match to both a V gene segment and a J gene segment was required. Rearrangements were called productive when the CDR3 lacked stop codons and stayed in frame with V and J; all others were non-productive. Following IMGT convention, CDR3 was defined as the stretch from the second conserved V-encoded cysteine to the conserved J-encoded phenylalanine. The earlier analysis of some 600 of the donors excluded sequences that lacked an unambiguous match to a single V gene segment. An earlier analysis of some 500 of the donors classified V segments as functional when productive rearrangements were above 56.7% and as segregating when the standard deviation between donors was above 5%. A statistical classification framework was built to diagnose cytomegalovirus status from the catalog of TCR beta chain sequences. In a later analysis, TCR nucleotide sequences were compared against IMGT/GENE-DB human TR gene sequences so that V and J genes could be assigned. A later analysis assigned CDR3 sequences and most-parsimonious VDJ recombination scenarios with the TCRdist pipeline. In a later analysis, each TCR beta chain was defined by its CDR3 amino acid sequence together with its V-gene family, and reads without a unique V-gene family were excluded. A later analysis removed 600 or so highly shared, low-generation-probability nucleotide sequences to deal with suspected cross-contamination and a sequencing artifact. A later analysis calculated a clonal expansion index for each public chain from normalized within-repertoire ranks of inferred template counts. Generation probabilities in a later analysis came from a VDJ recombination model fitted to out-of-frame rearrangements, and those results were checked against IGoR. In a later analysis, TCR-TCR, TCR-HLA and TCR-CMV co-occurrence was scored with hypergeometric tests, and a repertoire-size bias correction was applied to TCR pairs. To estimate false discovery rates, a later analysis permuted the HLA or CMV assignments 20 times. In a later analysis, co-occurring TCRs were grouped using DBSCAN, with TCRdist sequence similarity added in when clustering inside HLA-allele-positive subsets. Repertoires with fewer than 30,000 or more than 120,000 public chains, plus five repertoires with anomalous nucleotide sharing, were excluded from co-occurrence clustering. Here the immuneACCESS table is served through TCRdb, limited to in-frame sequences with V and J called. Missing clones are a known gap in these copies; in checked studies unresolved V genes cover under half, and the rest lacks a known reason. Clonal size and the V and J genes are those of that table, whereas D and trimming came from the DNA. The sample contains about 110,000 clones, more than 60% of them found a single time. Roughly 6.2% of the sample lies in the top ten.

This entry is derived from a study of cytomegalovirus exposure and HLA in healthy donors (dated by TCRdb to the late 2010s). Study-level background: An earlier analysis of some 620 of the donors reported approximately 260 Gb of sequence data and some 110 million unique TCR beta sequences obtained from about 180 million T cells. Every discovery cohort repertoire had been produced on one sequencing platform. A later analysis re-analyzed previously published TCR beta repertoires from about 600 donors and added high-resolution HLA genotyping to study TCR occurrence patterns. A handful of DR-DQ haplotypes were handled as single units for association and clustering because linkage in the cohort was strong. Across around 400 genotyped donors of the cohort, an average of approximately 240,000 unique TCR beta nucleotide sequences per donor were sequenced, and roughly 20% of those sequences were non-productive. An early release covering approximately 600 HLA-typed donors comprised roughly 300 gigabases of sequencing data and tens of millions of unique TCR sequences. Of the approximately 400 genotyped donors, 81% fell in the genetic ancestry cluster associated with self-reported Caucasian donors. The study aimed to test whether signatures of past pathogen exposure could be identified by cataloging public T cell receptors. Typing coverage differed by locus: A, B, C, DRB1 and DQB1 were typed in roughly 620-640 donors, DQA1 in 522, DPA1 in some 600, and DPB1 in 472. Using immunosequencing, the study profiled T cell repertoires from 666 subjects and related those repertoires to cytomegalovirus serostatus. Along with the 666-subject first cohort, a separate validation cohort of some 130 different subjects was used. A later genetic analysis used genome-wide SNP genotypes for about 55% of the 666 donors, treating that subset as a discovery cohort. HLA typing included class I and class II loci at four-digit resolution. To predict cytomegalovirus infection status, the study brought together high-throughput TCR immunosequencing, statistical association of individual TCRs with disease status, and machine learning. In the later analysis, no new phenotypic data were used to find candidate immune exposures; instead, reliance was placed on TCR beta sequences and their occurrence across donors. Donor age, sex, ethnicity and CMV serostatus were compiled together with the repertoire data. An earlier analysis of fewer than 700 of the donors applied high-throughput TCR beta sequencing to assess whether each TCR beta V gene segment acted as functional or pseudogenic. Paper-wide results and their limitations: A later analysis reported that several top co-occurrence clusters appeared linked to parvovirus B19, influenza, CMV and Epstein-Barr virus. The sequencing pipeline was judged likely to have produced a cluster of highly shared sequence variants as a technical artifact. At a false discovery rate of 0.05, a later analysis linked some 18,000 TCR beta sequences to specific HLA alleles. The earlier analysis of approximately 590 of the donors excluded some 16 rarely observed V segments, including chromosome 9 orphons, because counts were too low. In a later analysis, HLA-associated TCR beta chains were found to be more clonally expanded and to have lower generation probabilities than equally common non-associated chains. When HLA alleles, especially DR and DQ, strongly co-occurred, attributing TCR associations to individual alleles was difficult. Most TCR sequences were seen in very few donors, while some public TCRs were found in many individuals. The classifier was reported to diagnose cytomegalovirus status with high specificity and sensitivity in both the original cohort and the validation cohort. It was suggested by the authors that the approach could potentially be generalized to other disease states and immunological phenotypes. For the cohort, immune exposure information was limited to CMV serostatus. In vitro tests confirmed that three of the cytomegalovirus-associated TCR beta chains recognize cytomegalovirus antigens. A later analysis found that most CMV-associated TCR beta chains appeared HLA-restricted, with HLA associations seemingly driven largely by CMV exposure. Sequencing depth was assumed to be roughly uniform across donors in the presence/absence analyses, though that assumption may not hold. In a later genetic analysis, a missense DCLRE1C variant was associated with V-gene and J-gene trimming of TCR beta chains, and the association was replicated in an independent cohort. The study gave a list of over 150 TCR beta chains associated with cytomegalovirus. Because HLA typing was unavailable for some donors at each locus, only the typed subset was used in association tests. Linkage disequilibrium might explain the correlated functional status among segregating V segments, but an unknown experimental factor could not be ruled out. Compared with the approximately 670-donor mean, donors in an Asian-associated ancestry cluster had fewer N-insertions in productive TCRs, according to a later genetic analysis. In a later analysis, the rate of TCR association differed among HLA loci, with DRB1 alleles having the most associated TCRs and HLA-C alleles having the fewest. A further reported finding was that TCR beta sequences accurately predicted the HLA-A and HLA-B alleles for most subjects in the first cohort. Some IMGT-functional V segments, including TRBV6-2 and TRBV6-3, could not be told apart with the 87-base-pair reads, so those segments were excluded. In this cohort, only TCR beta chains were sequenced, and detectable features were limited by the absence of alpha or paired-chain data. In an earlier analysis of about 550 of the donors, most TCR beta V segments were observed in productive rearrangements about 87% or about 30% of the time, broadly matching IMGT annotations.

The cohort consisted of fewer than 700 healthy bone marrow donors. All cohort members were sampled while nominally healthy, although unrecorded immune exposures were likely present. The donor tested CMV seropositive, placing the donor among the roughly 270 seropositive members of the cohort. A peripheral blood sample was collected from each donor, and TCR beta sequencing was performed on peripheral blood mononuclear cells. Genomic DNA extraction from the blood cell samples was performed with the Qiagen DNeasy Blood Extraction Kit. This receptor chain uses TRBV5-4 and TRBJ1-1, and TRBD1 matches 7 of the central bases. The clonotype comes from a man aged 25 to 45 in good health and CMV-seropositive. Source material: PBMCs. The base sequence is TGTGCCAGCAGCTCTCACAGGGGATCCACTGAAGCTTTCTTT. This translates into CASSSHRGSTEAFF. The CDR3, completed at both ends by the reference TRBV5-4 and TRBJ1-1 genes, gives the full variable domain ETGVTQSPTHLIKTRGQQVTLRCSSQSGHNTVSWYQQALGQGPQFIFQYYREEENGRGNFPPRFSGLQFPNYSSELNVNALELDDSALYLCASSSHRGSTEAFFGQGTRLTVV.